This TCR beta chain emerged from a study of glioma-infiltrating T cells after dendritic cell vaccination. Using immunoSEQ multiplex PCR, the repertoire was profiled, and TCRdb retains in-frame clones only, with some absent. The repertoire consists of 70,000 to 100,000 clones, with 83% occurring once and the leading ten covering roughly 6.8%. Time point of the sample: after dendritic cell vaccination, including at tumor progression/relapse. Germline V CDR1 and CDR2: LNHNV, YYDKDF (reference sequence). The CDR3 contains 16 residues. The V segment lost 3 bases and the J segment 6 bases; nucleotides outside the gene matches: 6. This clone was detected a few times. Its target is not known. Study-level findings and limits: Patients with more pretreatment TILs had longer time to progression and survival.

The TCR comes from a human donor with glioblastoma. The sample here was blood, taken after dendritic cell vaccination. The chain combines TRBV15 with TRBJ1-5, with TRBD1 identical over 12 bases. CDR3 in DNA: TGTGCCACCAGCAGGGGACAGGGGGCAGGAGGTCAGCCCCAGCATTTT. It codes for CATSRGQGAGGQPQHF.